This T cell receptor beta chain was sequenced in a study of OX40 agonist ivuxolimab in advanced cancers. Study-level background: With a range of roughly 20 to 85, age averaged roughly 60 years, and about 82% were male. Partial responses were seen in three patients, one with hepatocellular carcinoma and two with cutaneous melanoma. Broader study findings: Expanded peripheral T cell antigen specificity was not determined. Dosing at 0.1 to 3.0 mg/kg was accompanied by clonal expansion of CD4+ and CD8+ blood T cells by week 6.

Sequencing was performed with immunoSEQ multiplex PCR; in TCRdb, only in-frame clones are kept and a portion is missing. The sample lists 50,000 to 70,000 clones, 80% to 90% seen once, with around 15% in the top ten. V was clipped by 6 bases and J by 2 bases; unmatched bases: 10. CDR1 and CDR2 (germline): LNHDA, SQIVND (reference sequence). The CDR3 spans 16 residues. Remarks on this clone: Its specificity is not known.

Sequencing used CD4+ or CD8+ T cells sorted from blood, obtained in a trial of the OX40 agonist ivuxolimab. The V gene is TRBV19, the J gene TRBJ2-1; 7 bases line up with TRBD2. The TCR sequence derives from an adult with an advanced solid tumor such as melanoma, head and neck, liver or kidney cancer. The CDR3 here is CASRMESRGAYNEQFF. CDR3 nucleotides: TGTGCCAGTAGGATGGAATCACGGGGGGCCTACAATGAGCAGTTCTTC. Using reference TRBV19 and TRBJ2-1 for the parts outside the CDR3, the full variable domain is DGGITQSPKYLFRKEGQNVTLSCEQNLNHDAMYWYRQDPGQGLRLIYYSQIVNDFQKGDIAEGYSVSREKKESFPLTVTSAQKNPTAFYLCASRMESRGAYNEQFFGPGTRLTVL.